The clone carrying this TCR beta chain occurred many times. Antigen specificity is unknown. The data originate from a study of regulatory T cells in long-lasting Graves disease. Time point of the sample: persistent/refractory GD, antithyroid drugs over 5 years with positive TRAb. PBMCs were the source of the RNA used for TCR sequencing. Arm-PCR with iRepertoire HTBI primers amplified the CDR3 regions for these TCR beta libraries. Study processing details: From all samples, identification returned some 15 TRBJ and about 63 TRBV segments. MiXCR was run by TCRdb on the multiplex PCR reads, yielding one entry per CDR3 protein. TCRdb, not the original authors, processed these V and J calls. The repertoire holds about 430,000 distinct CDR3 sequences, with roughly a fifth as singletons. Regarding the study as a whole: Limited sample numbers may have lowered accuracy.

The TCR was taken from a female donor with Graves disease. Sequenced here: peripheral blood mononuclear cells (PBMCs), sampled when the disease was refractory, from a patient treated with antithyroid drugs.

CDR3 sequence: CASSLASGGWTEAFF. The CDR3 DNA is TGTGCCAGCAGCTTAGCTTCGGGAGGGTGGACTGAAGCTTTCTTT. V and J are TRBV7-6 and TRBJ1-1, with D uncertain. The CDR3 has 15 amino acids. The V end was cut by 0 bases, the J end by 5 bases, with 13 bases between. Looked up from germline, CDR1 is SGHVS and CDR2 is FNYEAQ.